The 10 T cell receptor beta chains in this list originate from one sample, sequenced in a study of shared clonotypes between healthy human individuals. The method was immunoSEQ multiplex PCR; TCRdb's version includes in-frame clones alone and lacks a portion of them. The table includes 2 million to 2.5 million clones, around 95% detected once. Sequenced: naive CD4+ T cells sorted from blood. Specified subset: CD45RA+ positively selected. These receptors all stem from a man between 18 and 35 years old in good health.

J is TRBJ2-7 and V is TRBV7-9; TRBD1 agrees at 9 bases. Looked up from germline, CDR1 is SEHNR and CDR2 is FQNEAQ (reference sequence). Trimming took 2 bases from V and 5 from J; bases not matched to a gene: 16. The CDR3 contains 18 residues. The DNA of the CDR3 is TGTGCCAGCAGCTTAAGAAGGGGACAGGGCCTAAGGGGTCACGAGCAGTACTTC. The encoded protein is CASSLRRGQGLRGHEQYF. Complete variable domain (other parts from reference TRBV7-9 and TRBJ2-7): DTGVSQNPRHKITKRGQNVTFRCDPISEHNRLYWYRQTLGQGPEFLTYFQNEAQLEKSRLLSDRFSAERPKGSFSTLEIQRTEQGDSAMYLCASSLRRGQGLRGHEQYFGPGTRLTVT.

The CDR3 DNA is TGCGCCAGCAGCTTGGTAGACTGGGGCACAGATACGCAGTATTTT. This translates into CASSLVDWGTDTQYF. This chain links TRBV5-1 with TRBJ2-3; D is undetermined. Germline CDR1 SGHRS, CDR2 YFSETQ. The V gene lost 0 bases and the J gene lost 1 base, with 9 bases spanning the gap. This CDR3 comprises 15 residues.

The chain carries TRBV30 and TRBJ2-1; 13 nucleotides agree with TRBD2. This CDR3 region has 18 residues. From germline, CDR1 is GTSNPN and CDR2 SVGIG (reference sequence). Trimming took 1 base from V and 8 from J; bases not matched to a gene: 14. CDR3 nucleotides: TGTGCCTGGAGTGCAGAACGGACTAGCGGGAGTATCACCCATGAGCAGTTCTTC. Its protein is CAWSAERTSGSITHEQFF.

The chain is built from TRBV5-1 and TRBJ2-3; 12 nucleotides align to TRBD1. Germline lookup yields CDR1 SGHRS and CDR2 YFSETQ. V shed 5 bases and J 4 bases; nucleotides not matched to a gene: 8. CDR3 size: 16 residues. This chain's CDR3 is CASRPTGTGGSDTQYF. CDR3 coding DNA: TGCGCCAGCAGACCGACCGGGACAGGGGGCTCAGATACGCAGTATTTT.

The J gene is TRBJ1-1, the V gene TRBV13; D gene unclear. Trimming left V 5 bases short and J 3 bases short, with 10 bases between. The germline CDR1 and CDR2 sequences are PRHDT and FYEKMQ (reference sequence). The length of the CDR3 is 13 residues. The CDR3 sequence is CASSTWGDTEAFF. CDR3 nucleotide sequence: TGTGCCAGCAGCACCTGGGGTGACACTGAAGCTTTCTTT.

The CDR3 loop reads CAWVQGKLYGYTF. Here the CDR3 DNA reads TGTGCCTGGGTGCAAGGAAAGCTCTATGGCTACACCTTC. The chain uses TRBV30 and TRBJ1-2; D is unclear. CDR3 length: 13 residues. The V gene lost 5 bases and the J gene lost 4 bases, with 14 bases spanning the gap. CDR1 GTSNPN and CDR2 SVGIG come from the germline V gene (reference sequence).

The chain uses TRBV6-1 and TRBJ1-5; D is unclear. Trimming took 4 bases from V and 4 from J, leaving 14 bases between them. Germline V CDR1 and CDR2: MNHNS, SASEGT. The length of the CDR3 is 15 residues. This CDR3 is CASSGGPLLNQPQHF. DNA of the CDR3: TGTGCCAGCAGTGGTGGGCCACTATTAAATCAGCCCCAGCATTTT.

This rearrangement joins TRBV5-4 to TRBJ2-2; D may correspond to TRBD1 or TRBD2 (5 bases each). The germline V and J ends were trimmed by 4 bases and 6 bases, with 16 bases remaining between them. This CDR3 comprises 15 residues. The germline gives CDR1 SGHNT, CDR2 YYREEE (reference sequence). This chain's CDR3 is CASSREGLTPGELFF. CDR3 DNA sequence: TGTGCCAGCAGCCGAGAGGGGCTTACTCCCGGGGAGCTGTTTTTT.

CDR3 coding DNA: TGCGCCAGCAGCCAGGGACAGGAGACGTCGAACTATGGCTACACCTTC. This sequence encodes CASSQGQETSNYGYTF. The V gene is TRBV5-1, the J gene TRBJ1-2; TRBD1 aligns across 8 bases. With 4 bases clipped from V and 2 bases from J, the junction kept 10 bases outside the gene matches. The germline V gene has CDR1 SGHRS and CDR2 YFSETQ. The CDR3 length is 16 residues.

The genes are TRBV7-2 and TRBJ1-1; the D is unclear. Per germline, CDR1 SGHTA and CDR2 FQGNSA. V dropped 2 bases and J dropped 0 bases, with 4 bases sitting between them. The CDR3 length is 13 residues. DNA of the CDR3: TGTGCCAGCAGCTTAAGTATGAACACTGAAGCTTTCTTT. It is translated as CASSLSMNTEAFF.